The clone carrying this T cell receptor beta chain is a singleton in its sample. Naive CD8 cells, CD45RO-negative and positively selected for CCR7, excluded terminally differentiated effector memory CD45RA+ cells. The data originate from a study of shared clonotypes between healthy human individuals. Trimming removed 1 base from V and 14 bases from J, with 9 bases in between. CDR1 and CDR2 from the germline V gene are LNHDA and SQIVND (reference sequence). There are 11 residues in the CDR3. Using immunoSEQ multiplex PCR, the repertoire was profiled, and TCRdb retains in-frame clones only, with some absent. The data contain some 740,000 clones, 85% to 95% of them singletons.

The V and J genes are TRBV19 and TRBJ2-1; possibly TRBD1 or TRBD2 for D (6 bases each). This TCR derives from a young man in good health. Sequencing was done on a sample of naive CD8+ T cells sorted from blood. The CDR3 nucleotides read TGTGCCAGTAGTATAGCAAGGGGGGAGTTCTTC. Residues: CASSIARGEFF.